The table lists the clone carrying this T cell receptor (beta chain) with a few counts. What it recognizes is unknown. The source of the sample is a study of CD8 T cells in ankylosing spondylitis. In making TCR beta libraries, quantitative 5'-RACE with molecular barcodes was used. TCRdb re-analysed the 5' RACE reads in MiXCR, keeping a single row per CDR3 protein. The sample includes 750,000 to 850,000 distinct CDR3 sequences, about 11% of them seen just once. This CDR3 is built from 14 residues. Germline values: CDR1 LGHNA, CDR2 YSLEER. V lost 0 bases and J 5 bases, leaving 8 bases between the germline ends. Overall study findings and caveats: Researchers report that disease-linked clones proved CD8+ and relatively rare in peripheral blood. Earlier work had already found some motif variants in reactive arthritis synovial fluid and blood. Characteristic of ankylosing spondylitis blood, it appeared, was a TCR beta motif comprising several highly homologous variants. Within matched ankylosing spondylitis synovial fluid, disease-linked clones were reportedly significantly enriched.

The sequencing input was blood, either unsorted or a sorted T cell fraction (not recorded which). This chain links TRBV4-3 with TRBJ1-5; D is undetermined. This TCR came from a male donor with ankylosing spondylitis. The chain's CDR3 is CASSQESRYQPQHF. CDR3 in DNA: TGCGCCAGCAGCCAAGAGTCAAGGTATCAGCCCCAGCATTTT.